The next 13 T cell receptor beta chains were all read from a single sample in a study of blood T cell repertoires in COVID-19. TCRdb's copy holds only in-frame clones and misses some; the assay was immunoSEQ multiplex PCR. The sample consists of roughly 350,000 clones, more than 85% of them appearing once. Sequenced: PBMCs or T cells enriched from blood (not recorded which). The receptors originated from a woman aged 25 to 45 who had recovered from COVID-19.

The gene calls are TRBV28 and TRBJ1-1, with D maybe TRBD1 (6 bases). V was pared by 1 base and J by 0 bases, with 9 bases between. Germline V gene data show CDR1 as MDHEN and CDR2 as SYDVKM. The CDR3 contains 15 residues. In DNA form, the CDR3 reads TGTGCCAGCAGTTTATCACAGGGATTGAACACTGAAGCTTTCTTT. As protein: CASSLSQGLNTEAFF. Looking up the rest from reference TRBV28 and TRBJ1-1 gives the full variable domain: DVKVTQSSRYLVKRTGEKVFLECVQDMDHENMFWYRQDPGLGLRLIYFSYDVKMKEKGDIPEGYSVSREKKERFSLILESASTNQTSMYLCASSLSQGLNTEAFFGQGTRLTVV.

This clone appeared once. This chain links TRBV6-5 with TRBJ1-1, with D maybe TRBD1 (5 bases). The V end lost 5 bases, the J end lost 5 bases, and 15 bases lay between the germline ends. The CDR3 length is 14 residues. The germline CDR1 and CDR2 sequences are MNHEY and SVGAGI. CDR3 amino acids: CASSPGGVDTEAFF. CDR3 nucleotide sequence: TGTGCCAGCAGTCCGGGGGGAGTAGATACTGAAGCTTTCTTT.

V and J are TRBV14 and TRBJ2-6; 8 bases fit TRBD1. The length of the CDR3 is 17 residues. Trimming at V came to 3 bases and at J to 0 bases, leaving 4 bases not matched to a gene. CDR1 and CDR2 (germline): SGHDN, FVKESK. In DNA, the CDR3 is TGTGCCAGCAGCCAGGGGACAGGCGGCTCTGGGGCCAACGTCCTGACTTTC. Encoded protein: CASSQGTGGSGANVLTF.

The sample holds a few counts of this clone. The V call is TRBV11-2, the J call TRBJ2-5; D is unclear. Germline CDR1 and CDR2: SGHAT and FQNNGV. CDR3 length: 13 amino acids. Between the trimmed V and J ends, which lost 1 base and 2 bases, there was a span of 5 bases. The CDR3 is CASSLGQQETQYF. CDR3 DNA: TGTGCCAGCAGCTTAGGGCAGCAAGAGACCCAGTACTTC.

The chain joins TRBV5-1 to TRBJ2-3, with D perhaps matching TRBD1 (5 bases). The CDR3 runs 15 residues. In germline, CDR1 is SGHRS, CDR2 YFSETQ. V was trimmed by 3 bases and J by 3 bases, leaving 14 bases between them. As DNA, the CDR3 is TGCGCCAGCAGCTCGTCAAAGGGGAAAACAGATACGCAGTATTTT. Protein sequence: CASSSSKGKTDTQYF.

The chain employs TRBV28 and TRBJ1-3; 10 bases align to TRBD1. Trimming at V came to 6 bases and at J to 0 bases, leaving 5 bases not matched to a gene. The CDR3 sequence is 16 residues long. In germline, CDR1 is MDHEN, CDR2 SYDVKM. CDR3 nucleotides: TGTGCCAGCAGCCCAGGACAGGGGGTCTCTGGAAACACCATATATTTT. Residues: CASSPGQGVSGNTIYF. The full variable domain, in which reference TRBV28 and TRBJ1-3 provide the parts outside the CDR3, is DVKVTQSSRYLVKRTGEKVFLECVQDMDHENMFWYRQDPGLGLRLIYFSYDVKMKEKGDIPEGYSVSREKKERFSLILESASTNQTSMYLCASSPGQGVSGNTIYFGEGSWLTVV.

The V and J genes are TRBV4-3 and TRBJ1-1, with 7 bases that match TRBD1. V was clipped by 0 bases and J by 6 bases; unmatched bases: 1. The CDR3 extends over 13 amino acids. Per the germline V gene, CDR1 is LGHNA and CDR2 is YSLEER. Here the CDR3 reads CASSQDQGAEAFF. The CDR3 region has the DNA TGCGCCAGCAGCCAAGATCAGGGGGCTGAAGCTTTCTTT.

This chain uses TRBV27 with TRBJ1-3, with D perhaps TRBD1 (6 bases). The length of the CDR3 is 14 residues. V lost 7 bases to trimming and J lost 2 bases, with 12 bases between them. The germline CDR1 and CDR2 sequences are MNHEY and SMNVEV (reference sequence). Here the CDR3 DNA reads TGTGCCAGCATGGAACAGGGTGCTGGAAACACCATATATTTT. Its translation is CASMEQGAGNTIYF.

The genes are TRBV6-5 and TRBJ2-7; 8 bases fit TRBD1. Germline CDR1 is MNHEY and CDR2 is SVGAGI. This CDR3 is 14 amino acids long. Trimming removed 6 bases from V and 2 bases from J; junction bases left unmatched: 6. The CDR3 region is CASRKDRVPYEQYF. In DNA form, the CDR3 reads TGTGCCAGCAGAAAGGACAGGGTCCCCTACGAGCAGTACTTC.

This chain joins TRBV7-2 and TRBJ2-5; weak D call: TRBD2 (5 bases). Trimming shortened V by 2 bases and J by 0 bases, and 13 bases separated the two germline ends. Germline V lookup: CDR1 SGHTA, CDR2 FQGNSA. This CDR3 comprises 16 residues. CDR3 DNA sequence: TGTGCCAGCAGCTTAAGGAGGATTGGGTACCAAGAGACCCAGTACTTC. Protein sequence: CASSLRRIGYQETQYF. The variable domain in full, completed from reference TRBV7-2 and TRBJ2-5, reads GAGVSQSPSNKVTEKGKDVELRCDPISGHTALYWYRQSLGQGLEFLIYFQGNSAPDKSGLPSDRFSAERTGGSVSTLTIQRTQQEDSAVYLCASSLRRIGYQETQYFGPGTRLLVL.

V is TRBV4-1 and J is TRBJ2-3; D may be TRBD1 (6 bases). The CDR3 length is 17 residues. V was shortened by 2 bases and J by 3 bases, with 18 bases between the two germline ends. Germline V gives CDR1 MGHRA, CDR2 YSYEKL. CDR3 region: CASSQFPQGKGTDTQYF. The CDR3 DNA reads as TGCGCCAGCAGCCAATTCCCGCAGGGGAAAGGAACAGATACGCAGTATTTT.

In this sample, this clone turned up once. This chain's CDR3 is CASTLAGDTQYF. In DNA form, the CDR3 reads TGTGCCAGTACTCTAGCTGGGGATACGCAGTATTTT. This rearrangement joins TRBV19 to TRBJ2-3; a possible D gene is TRBD2 (5 bases). The CDR3 covers 12 residues. The V end lost 7 bases, the J end lost 6 bases, and 11 bases lay between the germline ends. Germline V gene sequence: CDR1 LNHDA, CDR2 SQIVND (reference sequence). Drawing the rest from reference TRBV19 and TRBJ2-3, the complete variable domain is DGGITQSPKYLFRKEGQNVTLSCEQNLNHDAMYWYRQDPGQGLRLIYYSQIVNDFQKGDIAEGYSVSREKKESFPLTVTSAQKNPTAFYLCASTLAGDTQYFGPGTRLTVL.

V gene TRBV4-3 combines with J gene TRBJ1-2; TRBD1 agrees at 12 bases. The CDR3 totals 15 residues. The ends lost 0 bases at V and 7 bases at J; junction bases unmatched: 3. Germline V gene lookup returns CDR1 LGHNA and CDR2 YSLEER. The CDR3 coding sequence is TGCGCCAGCAGCCAAGAAGGGACAGGGGGCTCTGGCTACACCTTC. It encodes CASSQEGTGGSGYTF.